This passage covers 21 T cell receptor beta chains from one sample sequenced in a study of post-analysis software for immune sequencing data. Study-wide findings and caveats: Patients used about 5 TRBV segments, including TRBV5-6, TRBV5-1 and TRBV20-1, more often than controls.

These receptors are not linked to any known antigen. Unique molecular identifiers were built into the TCR beta cDNA libraries. From the PCR reads, TCRdb called clonotypes with MiXCR, one entry per CDR3 protein. The repertoire holds about 380,000 distinct CDR3 sequences, with 30% to 45% as singletons. The material sequenced was blood. The receptors here all came from a girl aged 5-17 years with multiple sclerosis.

V usage is TRBV18 and J usage is TRBJ1-5; perhaps TRBD2 as D (7 bases). Matching the DNA end better, TRBJ2-3 makes the J call doubtful. This CDR3 region has 15 residues. Germline CDR1 is KGHSH and CDR2 is LQKENI. The CDR3 nucleotides are TGTGCCAGCTCAGACCTGGGGGGGGGCAATCAGCCCCAGTATTTT. This encodes CASSDLGGGNQPQYF.

This sequence joins TRBV20-1 and TRBJ2-7, with 8 bases matching TRBD1. Trimming cost V 3 bases and J 4 bases; bases outside gene matches: 11. The CDR3 sequence is 15 residues long. CDR1 is DFQATT and CDR2 is SNEGSKA in the germline V gene (reference sequence). For the CDR3, the DNA is TGCAGTGCTAGGGCCTTCCAGGGGGCGTCTTACGAGCAGTACTTC. Amino acids: CSARAFQGASYEQYF.

The genes are TRBV29-1 and TRBJ1-1; TRBD1 is a possible D gene (5 bases). The CDR3 is 13 residues long. Germline CDR1 SQVTM, CDR2 ANQGSEA. The V end was cut by 4 bases, the J end by 5 bases, with 14 bases between. The CDR3 loop is CSVVGAGGTEAFF. The DNA of the CDR3 is TGCAGCGTTGTTGGGGCGGGGGGGACTGAAGCTTTCTTT.

A few counts support this clonotype. V and J are TRBV4-3 and TRBJ2-5; tentatively, D is TRBD1 (5 bases). Deletions cut 1 base from V and 5 bases from J, with 8 bases between. The CDR3 contains 13 residues. Germline loops: CDR1 LGHNA, CDR2 YSLEER. CDR3 residues: CASSQGRGETQYF. CDR3 nucleotide sequence: TGCGCCAGCAGCCAAGGAAGGGGCGAGACCCAGTACTTC.

This clonotype was detected only a few times. The chain carries TRBV4-3 and TRBJ2-6; D uncertain. There are 16 residues in the CDR3. Trimming removed 1 base from V and 1 base from J, with 8 bases in between. Germline CDR1 reads LGHNA; CDR2 reads YSLEER. Written as DNA, the CDR3 is TGCGCCAGCAGCCAAGTCCCCTCTTCTGGGGCCAACGTCCTGACTTTC. This encodes CASSQVPSSGANVLTF.

This clonotype has more than one count but fewer than ten. This sequence joins TRBV5-6 and TRBJ2-1; unclear D gene. The CDR3 is made up of 15 amino acids. V was clipped by 7 bases and J by 0 bases, with 14 bases between them. Looked up from germline, CDR1 is SGHDT and CDR2 is YYEEEE. The CDR3 reads CASRRIRGSYNEQFF. The CDR3 DNA reads TGTGCCAGCCGCAGGATCCGAGGCTCCTACAATGAGCAGTTCTTC.

This clonotype occurred a few times. The chain joins TRBV20-1 to TRBJ1-6, with D perhaps matching TRBD1 (6 bases). The ends were cut back, 0 bases at V and 3 bases at J, with 12 bases in the middle. This CDR3 comprises 16 residues. Germline V gives CDR1 DFQATT, CDR2 SNEGSKA (reference sequence). CDR3 bases: TGCAGTGCTAGAGACGGGGGCGCGGGCTATAATTCACCCCTCCACTTT. This gives the protein CSARDGGAGYNSPLHF.

This clonotype was seen more than once but under ten times. This chain connects TRBV5-1 to TRBJ1-2; TRBD1 aligns across 8 bases. CDR3 length equals 17 residues. Losses at the gene ends were 3 bases for V and 4 bases for J; bases not matched to a gene: 14. The germline V gene encodes CDR1 SGHRS and CDR2 YFSETQ. The CDR3 nucleotides read TGCGCCAGCAGCTCAAAACGGACAGGGAAGAAGAGCTATGGCTACACCTTC. As protein: CASSSKRTGKKSYGYTF.

This clonotype has only a few counts. This chain connects TRBV4-3 to TRBJ2-1; no definite D call. CDR3 size: 14 residues. Germline V gene sequence: CDR1 LGHNA, CDR2 YSLEER. Trimming left V 2 bases short and J 6 bases short, with 11 bases between. CDR3 loop: CASSQSDTANEQFF. CDR3 nucleotide sequence: TGCGCCAGCAGCCAATCCGACACAGCCAATGAGCAGTTCTTC.

The rearrangement links TRBV7-9 to TRBJ2-7; D might be TRBD1 (6 bases). Per germline, CDR1 SEHNR and CDR2 FQNEAQ (reference sequence). V was shortened by 4 bases and J by 5 bases, with 18 bases between the two germline ends. This CDR3 has 15 residues. CDR3: CASSSNGQPDHEQYF. The CDR3 coding sequence is TGTGCCAGCAGCTCCAACGGACAGCCAGACCACGAGCAGTACTTC.

The V call is TRBV20-1, the J call TRBJ1-4, with D uncertain. V was pared by 2 bases and J by 3 bases, with 7 bases between. The CDR3 has 13 amino acids. The V gene's germline CDR1 is DFQATT and CDR2 SNEGSKA (reference sequence). The CDR3 spells CSARSRSNEKLFF. In DNA form, the CDR3 reads TGCAGTGCTAGAAGTAGATCTAATGAAAAACTGTTTTTT.

In its sample, this clonotype was seen a few times. The chain recombines TRBV7-9 with TRBJ2-5; D is perhaps TRBD2 (5 bases). V lost 2 bases, J lost 3 bases, and 10 bases lay in between. Germline loops: CDR1 SEHNR, CDR2 FQNEAQ (reference sequence). This CDR3 contains 14 residues. The CDR3 DNA follows: TGTGCCAGCAGCTTACGGGGAAGCGAAGAGACCCAGTACTTC. The encoded protein is CASSLRGSEETQYF.

This clonotype was recorded a few times. The gene calls are TRBV5-1 and TRBJ1-1, with D hard to call. The V gene lost 5 bases and the J gene lost 8 bases, with 4 bases spanning the gap. This CDR3 is 9 amino acids long. Germline CDR1 SGHRS, CDR2 YFSETQ. CDR3 amino acids: CASSDEAFF. CDR3 DNA: TGCGCCAGCAGTGACGAAGCTTTCTTT.

The genes are TRBV7-8 and TRBJ2-6; D gene uncertain. V was shortened by 5 bases and J by 4 bases, with 15 bases between the two germline ends. The V gene's germline CDR1 is SGHVS and CDR2 FQNEAQ. The CDR3 is made up of 16 amino acids. The CDR3 protein is CASSGVSGIGANVLTF. The CDR3 DNA reads TGTGCCAGCAGCGGCGTTTCCGGTATAGGGGCCAACGTCCTGACTTTC.

The chain has TRBV20-1 and TRBJ2-4; a possible D gene is TRBD2 (6 bases). The J call is uncertain, as TRBJ2-7 better fits the DNA end. The CDR3 totals 13 residues. Germline CDR1 is DFQATT and CDR2 is SNEGSKA (reference sequence). In DNA form, the CDR3 reads TGCAGTGTAGCGGCTCCAAATTCCTACGAGCAGTACTTC. Its protein product is CSVAAPNSYEQYF.

This clonotype was detected only a few times. This chain joins TRBV15 and TRBJ2-5, with 8 bases aligning to TRBD2. V dropped 2 bases and J dropped 0; count of bases not matched to a gene: 5. This CDR3 spans 16 amino acids. In germline, CDR1 is LNHNV, CDR2 YYDKDF (reference sequence). CDR3 nucleotides: TGTGCCACCAGCAGAACCGGCGGGGGGAACCAAGAGACCCAGTACTTC. Protein: CATSRTGGGNQETQYF.

The rearrangement joins TRBV7-2 to TRBJ2-3; TRBD1 or TRBD2 may be the D gene (6 bases each). Germline lookup yields CDR1 SGHTA and CDR2 FQGNSA. This CDR3 contains 14 residues. The V end was cut by 0 bases, the J end by 6 bases, with 10 bases between. As DNA, the CDR3 is TGTGCCAGCAGCTTAGCGGGGGGCGATGATACGCAGTATTTT. Its protein product is CASSLAGGDDTQYF.

The CDR3 spells CSARDGQGGWGYTF. CDR3 nucleotide sequence: TGCAGTGCTAGAGACGGACAGGGAGGGTGGGGCTACACCTTC. V gene TRBV20-1 combines with J gene TRBJ1-2; 8 bases are a match to TRBD1. The CDR3 has 14 residues. CDR1 and CDR2 from the germline V gene are DFQATT and SNEGSKA (reference sequence). With 0 bases clipped from V and 8 bases from J, the junction kept 8 bases outside the gene matches.

The chain employs TRBV4-1 and TRBJ2-7, with 12 positions matching TRBD1. Looked up from germline, CDR1 is MGHRA and CDR2 is YSYEKL. The CDR3 runs 16 residues. V lost 3 bases to trimming and J lost 4 bases; unmatched junction nucleotides: 7. The CDR3 nucleotides are TGCGCCAGCAGCCAGGGACCGGGACAGGGGGCTTACGAGCAGTACTTC. Residues: CASSQGPGQGAYEQYF.

The chain links TRBV9 to TRBJ2-3; no firm D call. Germline loops: CDR1 SGDLS, CDR2 YYNGEE. V gave up 0 bases and J gave up 1 base, with 6 bases separating them. This CDR3 spans 14 amino acids. Written as DNA, the CDR3 is TGTGCCAGCAGCGTAGGATGGGGCACAGATACGCAGTATTTT. This codes for CASSVGWGTDTQYF. Full variable domain (remainder filled in from reference TRBV9 and TRBJ2-3): DSGVTQTPKHLITATGQRVTLRCSPRSGDLSVYWYQQSLDQGLQFLIQYYNGEERAKGNILERFSAQQFPDLHSELNLSSLELGDSALYFCASSVGWGTDTQYFGPGTRLTVL.

The J gene is TRBJ2-1, the V gene TRBV20-1, with D perhaps matching TRBD1 (6 bases). Trimming shortened V by 6 bases and J by 2 bases, and 11 bases separated the two germline ends. The V gene's germline CDR1 is DFQATT and CDR2 SNEGSKA (reference sequence). The CDR3 is made up of 13 amino acids. The CDR3 loop reads CSATTGTYNEQFF. CDR3 DNA sequence: TGCAGTGCCACTACAGGGACCTACAATGAGCAGTTCTTC.